A single sample is the source of the 24 T cell receptor beta chains below, sequenced in a study of T cell repertoires in cytomegalovirus infection. TCRdb itself ran the reads through MiXCR, one entry per CDR3 protein. Of hundreds of thousands of distinct CDR3 sequences in the sample, more than 25% were seen once. Their target antigens are unknown. Material: cultured CD8+ T cells from PBMCs, obtained from culture after CMV antigen stimulation. The receptors here all came from a human donor in good health (CMV status not recorded). Some clones in this sample may be carry-over from other donors' samples.

The chain carries TRBV7-2 and TRBJ1-5; possible D gene TRBD1, 6 bases. Germline assignment: CDR1 SGHTA and CDR2 FQGNSA. This CDR3 contains 16 residues. Trimming took off 2 bases at V and 2 bases at J, with 13 bases between the two ends. In nucleotides, the CDR3 is TGTGCCAGCAGCTTATCAGACAGGCTGGGCAATCAGCCCCAGCATTTT. Protein sequence: CASSLSDRLGNQPQHF.

The rearrangement joins TRBV6-5 to TRBJ2-5; TRBD2 agrees at 11 bases. Germline CDR1 reads MNHEY; CDR2 reads SVGAGI. V lost 2 bases to trimming and J lost 5 bases; unmatched junction nucleotides: 13. The CDR3 spans 18 residues. The chain's CDR3 is CASSYITSGGLRGETQYF. CDR3 coding DNA: TGTGCCAGCAGTTACATAACTAGCGGGGGCCTAAGGGGGGAGACCCAGTACTTC.

This clonotype appeared a few times. The rearrangement links TRBV11-3 to TRBJ2-1; a possible D gene is TRBD2 (6 bases). The V and J ends lost 5 bases and 8 bases respectively, with 19 bases between them. The CDR3 totals 15 residues. Per the germline V gene, CDR1 is SGHNT and CDR2 is YENEEA. The CDR3 spells CASSRERVRPYEQFF. The CDR3, as DNA: TGTGCCAGCAGCCGTGAGCGGGTTCGGCCTTATGAGCAGTTCTTC.

This chain links TRBV11-2 with TRBJ2-1; 9 bases are a match to TRBD1. CDR3 length: 13 residues. Per germline, CDR1 SGHAT and CDR2 FQNNGV. V shed 5 bases and J 7 bases; nucleotides not matched to a gene: 3. CDR3 protein: CASSKGTGNEQFF. CDR3 DNA: TGTGCCAGCAGCAAAGGGACAGGGAATGAGCAGTTCTTC.

About this clonotype: Likely a read error: the CDR3 ends without its conserved phenylalanine or tryptophan. This chain joins TRBV12-5 and TRBJ1-1; tentatively, D is TRBD1 (5 bases). The CDR3 totals 13 residues. The V end lost 1 base, the J end lost 3 bases, and 6 bases lay between the germline ends. CDR1 is LGHNT, CDR2 FRNRAP, per germline. The CDR3 DNA is TGTGCTAGTGGTTTGGGGGGGGACACTGAAGCTTTCTTA. Its protein is CASGLGGDTEAFL.

This clonotype appeared many times. The chain combines TRBV7-8 with TRBJ2-2, with TRBD1 matching 7 bases. Per germline, CDR1 SGHVS and CDR2 FQNEAQ. Losses at the gene ends were 6 bases for V and 4 bases for J; bases not matched to a gene: 11. This CDR3 is built from 16 residues. CDR3 in amino acids: CASSTPRGSTTGELFF. In nucleotides, the CDR3 is TGTGCCAGCAGTACCCCCAGGGGGAGTACCACCGGGGAGCTGTTTTTT.

The CDR3 protein is CASSVADREGSSRGYTF. For the CDR3, the DNA is TGTGCCAGCAGTGTAGCCGACAGGGAGGGTTCTTCGAGGGGCTACACCTTC. The chain employs TRBV2 and TRBJ1-2; TRBD1 matches at 7 bases. V shed 4 bases and J 8 bases; nucleotides not matched to a gene: 19. The germline V gene encodes CDR1 SNHLY and CDR2 FYNNEI. The CDR3 is made up of 17 amino acids.

V usage is TRBV20-1 and J usage is TRBJ2-2; 9 bases line up with TRBD2. This CDR3 has 14 residues. Germline V gene lookup returns CDR1 DFQATT and CDR2 SNEGSKA (reference sequence). The junction had 5 bases not matched to a gene; V was cut back by 5 bases and J by 4 bases. The DNA for the CDR3 is TGCAGTGCTGAAGGACTAGCGACCACCGGGGAGCTGTTTTTT. As protein: CSAEGLATTGELFF.

The chain carries TRBV6-8 and TRBJ1-2; the match to TRBD1 covers 7 bases. The germline V gene has CDR1 MNHGY and CDR2 SAAAGT. This CDR3 has 16 residues. V lost 2 bases, J lost 4 bases, and 10 bases stayed unmatched. In DNA, the CDR3 is TGTGCCAGCAGTTACAATGCAAGACAGGGCTCCTATGGCTACACCTTC. It encodes CASSYNARQGSYGYTF.

This clonotype was counted a few times. The genes are TRBV5-6 and TRBJ1-3, with D perhaps matching TRBD1 (6 bases). Trimming left V 2 bases short and J 2 bases short, with 17 bases between. Germline CDR1 reads SGHDT; CDR2 reads YYEEEE. CDR3 length: 17 residues. The CDR3 is CASSFKGHLRTGNTIYF. CDR3 in DNA: TGTGCCAGCAGCTTTAAGGGACACCTCAGAACTGGAAACACCATATATTTT. Full variable domain (outside the CDR3, taken from reference TRBV5-6 and TRBJ1-3): DAGVTQSPTHLIKTRGQQVTLRCSPKSGHDTVSWYQQALGQGPQFIFQYYEEEERQRGNFPDRFSGHQFPNYSSELNVNALLLGDSALYLCASSFKGHLRTGNTIYFGEGSWLTVV.

This clonotype was seen a few times. The CDR3 nucleotides read TGTGCCAGCAGCTTGACAAGGGATAGCAATCAGCCCCAGCATTTT. This codes for CASSLTRDSNQPQHF. The rearrangement uses TRBV5-5 and TRBJ1-5; D is ambiguous. The CDR3 sequence is 15 residues long. Trimming took 1 base from V and 0 from J, leaving 8 bases between them. The germline V gene encodes CDR1 SGHKS and CDR2 YYEKEE (reference sequence).

The CDR3 loop is CASSKLTGVYEQYV. In DNA form, the CDR3 reads TGTGCCAGCAGCAAATTAACAGGTGTTTACGAGCAGTACGTC. This chain links TRBV7-9 with TRBJ2-7, with D tentatively TRBD1 (5 bases). The germline CDR1 and CDR2 sequences are SEHNR and FQNEAQ (reference sequence). The CDR3 sequence is 14 residues long. Trimming stripped 5 bases from V and 4 bases from J, with 15 bases between.

The chain combines TRBV6-1 with TRBJ2-1, with D perhaps matching TRBD1 or TRBD2 (5 bases each). CDR1 is MNHNS, CDR2 SASEGT, per germline. This CDR3 has 17 amino acids. The germline V and J ends were trimmed by 2 bases and 0 bases, with 14 bases remaining between them. Here the CDR3 DNA reads TGTGCCAGCAGTGAAAGAGGGGAAGCTAGCTCCTACAATGAGCAGTTCTTC. This codes for CASSERGEASSYNEQFF.

This clonotype was recorded once. This chain connects TRBV6-6 to TRBJ2-6; D may be TRBD1 (6 bases). CDR1 is MNHNY, CDR2 SVGAGI, per germline (reference sequence). This CDR3 is 18 amino acids long. V was cut by 1 base and J by 1 base, with 14 bases left in between. DNA of the CDR3: TGTGCCAGCAGTTACTTGAGGGACATCGTTTCTGGGGCCAACGTCCTGACTTTC. Translating gives CASSYLRDIVSGANVLTF.

Points on this clonotype: A read error may account for a junction end that differs from germline. The chain combines TRBV27 with TRBJ1-5; D remains unclear. This CDR3 region has 13 residues. The germline gives CDR1 MNHEY, CDR2 SMNVEV (reference sequence). The CDR3 here is CANSFDSNQPQHF. The CDR3 bases are TGTGCCAACAGTTTCGATAGCAATCAGCCCCAGCATTTT.

The chain combines TRBV19 with TRBJ2-3; no reliable D call. V was shortened by 5 bases and J by 6 bases, with 12 bases between the two germline ends. Per the germline V gene, CDR1 is LNHDA and CDR2 is SQIVND (reference sequence). The CDR3 totals 13 residues. CDR3 bases: TGTGCCAGTAGTCTTCAACCGTGGGATACGCAGTATTTT. The encoded protein is CASSLQPWDTQYF.

J is TRBJ1-4 and V is TRBV4-3, with 9 bases fitting TRBD1. The CDR3 runs 17 residues. Germline V CDR1 and CDR2: LGHNA, YSLEER. V shed 3 bases and J 8 bases; nucleotides not matched to a gene: 13. The CDR3 loop reads CASSHEIAGTGREKLFF. In DNA, the CDR3 is TGCGCCAGCAGCCATGAAATCGCCGGGACAGGGCGCGAAAAACTGTTTTTT.

The rearrangement joins TRBV5-1 to TRBJ1-2; D gene unclear. V was cut by 6 bases and J by 8 bases, with 17 bases left in between. Germline-derived CDR1 and CDR2 are SGHRS and YFSETQ. This CDR3 region has 13 residues. CDR3 bases: TGCGCCAGCACTCTCCCCGGGCCCTCCGGCTACACCTTC. This sequence encodes CASTLPGPSGYTF.

The V gene is TRBV4-1, the J gene TRBJ1-2; D may be TRBD1 (5 bases). Trimming removed 1 base at V and 4 bases at J, with 13 bases between. Germline CDR1 reads MGHRA; CDR2 reads YSYEKL. The CDR3 extends over 15 amino acids. This CDR3 reads CASSQVGGVGYGYTF. The CDR3, as DNA: TGCGCCAGCAGCCAAGTTGGGGGGGTAGGCTATGGCTACACCTTC.

V gene TRBV6-5 combines with J gene TRBJ2-1, with TRBD2 identical over 15 bases. V lost 2 bases and J lost 3; bases outside the gene matches: 5. The CDR3 is 18 amino acids. CDR1 is MNHEY and CDR2 is SVGAGI in the germline V gene. CDR3 DNA sequence: TGTGCCAGCAGTTACCTGGGACTAGCGGGGGGCTTCTACAATGAGCAGTTCTTC. It codes for CASSYLGLAGGFYNEQFF.

The chain has TRBV4-2 and TRBJ2-4; 8 bases agree with TRBD1. Germline V gene data show CDR1 as LGHNA and CDR2 as YNFKEQ. The CDR3 extends over 16 amino acids. V lost 4 bases, J lost 0 bases, and 5 bases stayed unmatched. CDR3 DNA sequence: TGTGCCAGCAGCCTCCGGACAGGGACAGCCAAAAACATTCAGTACTTC. Protein: CASSLRTGTAKNIQYF.

The V call is TRBV27, the J call TRBJ1-6; 7 nucleotides line up with TRBD1. Germline CDR1 and CDR2: MNHEY and SMNVEV (reference sequence). The V gene end was trimmed by 10 bases and the J gene end by 8 bases; junction bases not matched to a gene: 11. This CDR3 contains 14 residues. The CDR3 DNA reads as TGTGCCACCTCAACCGGGACAGTGTATTCACCCCTCCACTTT. Amino acids: CATSTGTVYSPLHF.

The chain has TRBV7-8 and TRBJ2-7; 8 positions match TRBD1. The V gene end was trimmed by 7 bases and the J gene end by 2 bases; junction bases not matched to a gene: 4. CDR3 size: 13 residues. Germline loops: CDR1 SGHVS, CDR2 FQNEAQ. CDR3 bases: TGTGCCAGCATGGGACAGGATACCTACGAGCAGTACTTC. Translation: CASMGQDTYEQYF.

This clonotype was seen a few times. The chain links TRBV12-3 or TRBV12-4 to TRBJ2-2, with 7 bases matching TRBD1. The CDR3 runs 14 residues. Trimming took 5 bases from V and 3 from J; bases not matched to a gene: 3. This chain's CDR3 is CASSGTAYTGELFF. The CDR3 DNA sequence: TGTGCCAGCAGTGGGACAGCTTACACCGGGGAGCTGTTTTTT.